The 5 T cell receptor beta chains in this list originate from one sample, sequenced in a study of metastatic and nonmetastatic thyroid tumors. TCRdb re-called the PCR reads through MiXCR. The data contain under 9,000 clones, approximately 44% of them singletons. All patients reached thyroid surgery having received no treatment beforehand. The specimen sequenced was tumor tissue. These receptor sequences come from a male donor with papillary thyroid cancer or a benign thyroid nodule (not recorded which). Some clones in this sample may be carry-over from other donors' samples.

V usage is TRBV5-1 and J usage is TRBJ1-6; no clear D gene. The germline V gene has CDR1 SGHRS and CDR2 YFSETQ. The CDR3 runs 18 residues. V was pared by 0 bases and J by 0 bases, with 13 bases between. CDR3 sequence reads: CASSLAPTRSSYNSPLHF. The CDR3 region has the DNA TGCGCCAGCAGCTTGGCTCCCACACGAAGCTCCTATAATTCACCCCTCCACTTT.

In its sample, this clone was seen a few times. The germline gene is not matched at one end of the junction; a read error may be the cause. The J gene is TRBJ2-7, the V gene TRBV6-2 or TRBV6-3; D tentatively fits TRBD1 or TRBD2 (5 bases each). Germline V gives CDR1 MNHEY, CDR2 SVGEGT. The CDR3 covers 13 residues. CDR3 DNA sequence: TGTGCCAGCAGAGCCGGAAACCGGGGCGAGCATTACTTC. This encodes CASRAGNRGEHYF.

This clone has only a few counts. The chain is built from TRBV19 and TRBJ2-7, with a weak D call TRBD1 (5 bases). This CDR3 comprises 13 residues. With 7 bases removed from V and 2 bases from J, the gap between germline ends came to 12 bases. Germline V gene sequence: CDR1 LNHDA, CDR2 SQIVND (reference sequence). The CDR3 DNA is TGTGCCAGTAAGGAGACAGCGACCTACGAGCAGTACTTC. It is translated as CASKETATYEQYF.

This chain uses TRBV2 with TRBJ2-3; 8 bases map to TRBD2. Germline V gives CDR1 SNHLY, CDR2 FYNNEI. After removal of 2 bases from V and 2 bases from J, the junction contained 12 bases not matched to a gene. This CDR3 spans 18 amino acids. CDR3: CASSERSGGVLATDTQYF. The DNA for the CDR3 is TGTGCCAGCAGTGAACGGTCGGGAGGGGTTCTAGCCACAGATACGCAGTATTTT.

The sample holds one count of this clone. The chain uses TRBV5-1 and TRBJ1-1, with no clear D. CDR1 and CDR2 (germline): SGHRS, YFSETQ. With 1 base removed from V and 5 bases from J, the gap between germline ends came to 9 bases. The CDR3 runs 13 residues. In nucleotides, the CDR3 is TGCGCCAGCAGCTTGCACGGGTCGACTGAAGCTTTCTTT. It yields the protein CASSLHGSTEAFF.